The clone carrying this T cell receptor (beta chain) came up a few times. This entry comes from a study of blood T cell repertoires in COVID-19. Study information: Samples came from the United States, Italy and Spain, spanning acute and convalescent COVID-19.

In the original processing: Nucleated cell counts were estimated from reference gene primer amplification. Only in-frame clones appear in the TCRdb table, and some are missing; sequencing was by immunoSEQ multiplex PCR. D and trimming were read from the DNA, whereas the V and J calls and clone size are those reported in that table. The sample records around 330,000 clones, about 88% being singletons. Germline values: CDR1 LGHDT, CDR2 YNNKEL (reference sequence). V lost 1 base and J lost 0, with 7 bases in between. The CDR3 runs to 16 residues. The cohort comprised adults aged about 18 to 89 years residing in 20 to 30 US areas. The recovered donors of Cohort 3 showed two negative PCRs, clearance, or symptom resolution.

The sequencing input was PBMCs or T cells enriched from blood (not recorded which). This clonotype originated in a man aged 60-69 years who had recovered from COVID-19. The chain joins TRBV3-1 (or the pseudogene TRBV3-2) to TRBJ1-6; no reliable D call. This chain's CDR3 is CASSQGYSSYNSPLHF. As DNA, the CDR3 is TGTGCCAGCAGCCAAGGTTACAGCTCCTATAATTCACCCCTCCACTTT.